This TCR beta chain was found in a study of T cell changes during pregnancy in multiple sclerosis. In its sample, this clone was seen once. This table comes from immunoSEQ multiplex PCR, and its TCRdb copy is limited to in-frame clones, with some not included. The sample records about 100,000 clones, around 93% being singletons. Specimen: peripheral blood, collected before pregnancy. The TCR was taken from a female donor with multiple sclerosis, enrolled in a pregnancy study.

CDR3 loop: CASTSGSIADTQYF. CDR3 in DNA: TGTGCCAGCACCAGCGGGAGTATCGCAGATACGCAGTATTTT. J is TRBJ2-3 and V is TRBV27; 8 bases are a match to TRBD2. CDR1 MNHEY and CDR2 SMNVEV come from the germline V gene (reference sequence). CDR3 length: 14 amino acids. Trimming at V came to 7 bases and at J to 4 bases, leaving 7 bases not matched to a gene.